The rows below give T cell receptor beta chains drawn from one sample of a study of blood T cell repertoires in COVID-19. The table came from immunoSEQ multiplex PCR; TCRdb's copy has only in-frame clones and leaves some out. The repertoire holds 150,000 to 180,000 clones, with around 85% as singletons. What was sequenced was peripheral blood. Receptors were obtained from a man in his 60s with COVID-19, enrolled during active disease. Each CDR3 is given with its conserved first and last residue. Fields, in order: V gene, J gene, CDR3 length, clone size, D gene, CDR3 protein, CDR3 DNA. The D gene is left open where the match is weak. Clone size is stated in some rows and not others, as once, few, many or a class when expanded.

v_gene: TRBV21-1
j_gene: TRBJ2-2
len: 21
abundance: -
d_gene: -
CDR3aa: CASSKPLGPGQKKANTGELFF
CDR3nt: TGTGCCAGCAGCAAACCATTAGGCCCAGGGCAAAAAAAAGCGAACACCGGGGAGCTGTTTTTT

v_gene: TRBV6-2/TRBV6-3
j_gene: TRBJ1-1
len: 15
abundance: -
d_gene: -
CDR3aa: CASSYPGQSNTEAFF
CDR3nt: TGTGCCAGCAGTTACCCGGGACAATCGAACACTGAAGCTTTCTTT

v_gene: TRBV7-8
j_gene: TRBJ2-5
len: 12
abundance: -
d_gene: TRBD1
CDR3aa: CASSLQTGYPYF
CDR3nt: TGTGCCAGCAGCCTACAGACAGGGTACCCGTACTTC

v_gene: TRBV6-5
j_gene: TRBJ1-4
len: 14
abundance: -
d_gene: -
CDR3aa: CASRKPSEGEKLFF
CDR3nt: TGTGCCAGCAGAAAACCTTCGGAGGGTGAAAAACTGTTTTTT

v_gene: TRBV5-1
j_gene: TRBJ1-6
len: 16
abundance: few
d_gene: -
CDR3aa: CASSLGPGSGNSPLHF
CDR3nt: TGCGCCAGCAGCTTGGGTCCAGGGTCAGGGAATTCACCCCTCCACTTT

v_gene: TRBV2
j_gene: TRBJ1-5
len: 14
abundance: -
d_gene: -
CDR3aa: CASRGVSSNQPQHF
CDR3nt: TGTGCCAGCAGAGGGGTTTCTAGCAATCAGCCCCAGCATTTT

v_gene: TRBV7-2
j_gene: TRBJ1-4
len: 13
abundance: -
d_gene: -
CDR3aa: CASSLQGREKLFF
CDR3nt: TGTGCCAGCAGCCTACAGGGTCGGGAAAAACTGTTTTTT

v_gene: TRBV21-1
j_gene: TRBJ2-2
len: 17
abundance: few
d_gene: -
CDR3aa: CASSKGGGQPNTGELFF
CDR3nt: TGTGCCAGCAGCAAAGGAGGGGGACAGCCCAACACCGGGGAGCTGTTTTTT

v_gene: TRBV28
j_gene: TRBJ1-1
len: 16
abundance: -
d_gene: -
CDR3aa: CASSSPAGNSATEAFF
CDR3nt: TGTGCCAGCAGTTCCCCCGCCGGGAATTCCGCCACTGAAGCTTTCTTT

v_gene: TRBV6-2/TRBV6-3
j_gene: TRBJ1-4
len: 14
abundance: -
d_gene: TRBD1
CDR3aa: CASSRTGEAEKLFF
CDR3nt: TGTGCCAGCAGTCGGACAGGGGAGGCTGAAAAACTGTTTTTT

v_gene: TRBV19
j_gene: TRBJ1-1
len: 15
abundance: -
d_gene: -
CDR3aa: CASRTLQGWNTEAFF
CDR3nt: TGTGCCAGTAGAACATTACAGGGTTGGAACACTGAAGCTTTCTTT

v_gene: TRBV27
j_gene: TRBJ2-7
len: 14
abundance: -
d_gene: TRBD2
CDR3aa: CASSLREGPYEQYF
CDR3nt: TGTGCCAGCAGTTTACGGGAGGGGCCCTACGAGCAGTACTTC

v_gene: TRBV6-6
j_gene: TRBJ2-5
len: 16
abundance: -
d_gene: -
CDR3aa: CASSLSGGQYQETQYF
CDR3nt: TGTGCCAGCAGTTTAAGCGGGGGACAGTACCAAGAGACCCAGTACTTC

v_gene: TRBV6-2/TRBV6-3
j_gene: TRBJ1-5
len: 15
abundance: -
d_gene: -
CDR3aa: CASSYRAGRNQPQHF
CDR3nt: TGTGCCAGCAGTTATAGGGCAGGGAGGAATCAGCCCCAGCATTTT

v_gene: TRBV7-9
j_gene: TRBJ1-5
len: 15
abundance: -
d_gene: TRBD1
CDR3aa: CASSSTGESNQPQHF
CDR3nt: TGTGCCAGCAGCTCGACAGGGGAAAGCAATCAGCCCCAGCATTTT

v_gene: TRBV7-2
j_gene: TRBJ1-5
len: 15
abundance: few
d_gene: -
CDR3aa: CASSLDGHGNQPQHF
CDR3nt: TGTGCCAGCAGCTTAGATGGACACGGCAATCAGCCCCAGCATTTT

v_gene: TRBV3-1/TRBV3-2
j_gene: TRBJ2-1
len: 15
abundance: -
d_gene: -
CDR3aa: CASSQDQGRYNEQFF
CDR3nt: TGTGCCAGCAGCCAAGATCAGGGGCGTTACAATGAGCAGTTCTTC

v_gene: TRBV7-9
j_gene: TRBJ2-1
len: 16
abundance: -
d_gene: -
CDR3aa: CASSPRRGGDYNEQFF
CDR3nt: TGTGCCAGCAGCCCTAGAAGGGGGGGGGACTACAATGAGCAGTTCTTC

v_gene: TRBV24-1
j_gene: TRBJ1-2
len: 15
abundance: few
d_gene: -
CDR3aa: CATSDSATANYGYTF
CDR3nt: TGTGCCACCAGTGATTCGGCTACAGCTAACTATGGCTACACCTTC

v_gene: TRBV18
j_gene: TRBJ1-2
len: 13
abundance: few
d_gene: -
CDR3aa: CASQEGQLYGYTF
CDR3nt: TGTGCCAGCCAGGAAGGACAGCTCTATGGCTACACCTTC

v_gene: TRBV10-1
j_gene: TRBJ2-7
len: 12
abundance: -
d_gene: -
CDR3aa: CASILLCYEQYF
CDR3nt: TGCGCCAGCATACTCCTTTGCTACGAGCAGTACTTC

v_gene: TRBV4-2
j_gene: TRBJ1-4
len: 14
abundance: once
d_gene: TRBD1
CDR3aa: CASSQVQGGEKLFF
CDR3nt: TGTGCCAGCAGCCAAGTACAGGGGGGTGAAAAACTGTTTTTT

v_gene: TRBV10-3
j_gene: TRBJ1-1
len: 13
abundance: once
d_gene: -
CDR3aa: CAISDRGSTEAFF
CDR3nt: TGTGCCATCAGTGATCGGGGTTCTACTGAAGCTTTCTTT

v_gene: TRBV6-5
j_gene: TRBJ2-3
len: 13
abundance: -
d_gene: TRBD1
CDR3aa: CASSTGDTDTQYF
CDR3nt: TGTGCCAGCAGTACAGGGGACACAGATACGCAGTATTTT

v_gene: TRBV5-1
j_gene: TRBJ2-7
len: 15
abundance: -
d_gene: -
CDR3aa: CASSVGGAGRYEQYF
CDR3nt: TGCGCCAGCAGCGTTGGTGGGGCTGGGCGGTACGAGCAGTACTTC

v_gene: TRBV7-2
j_gene: TRBJ1-2
len: 14
abundance: -
d_gene: -
CDR3aa: CASSLVQGQVGYTF
CDR3nt: TGTGCCAGCAGCTTAGTCCAGGGGCAGGTTGGCTACACCTTC

v_gene: TRBV9
j_gene: TRBJ1-3
len: 13
abundance: -
d_gene: TRBD1
CDR3aa: CASSVEDRTTIYF
CDR3nt: TGTGCCAGCAGCGTAGAGGACAGGACCACCATATATTTT

v_gene: TRBV19
j_gene: TRBJ1-5
len: 14
abundance: -
d_gene: -
CDR3aa: CASSIDGQSQPQHF
CDR3nt: TGTGCCAGTAGTATAGACGGACAGTCGCAGCCCCAGCATTTT

v_gene: TRBV2
j_gene: TRBJ2-3
len: 15
abundance: -
d_gene: TRBD2
CDR3aa: CASSDVLAGVDTQYF
CDR3nt: TGTGCCAGCAGTGATGTACTAGCGGGAGTAGATACGCAGTATTTT

v_gene: TRBV7-8
j_gene: TRBJ2-4
len: 14
abundance: -
d_gene: TRBD1
CDR3aa: CASSPGTGGNIQYF
CDR3nt: TGTGCCAGCAGCCCGGGGACAGGAGGAAACATTCAGTACTTC

v_gene: TRBV6-5
j_gene: TRBJ1-2
len: 14
abundance: -
d_gene: TRBD1
CDR3aa: CASNEYRGQGGYTF
CDR3nt: TGTGCCAGCAACGAATACAGGGGGCAAGGTGGCTACACCTTC

v_gene: TRBV6-5
j_gene: TRBJ2-7
len: 11
abundance: -
d_gene: -
CDR3aa: CASSKRTEQYF
CDR3nt: TGTGCCAGCAGCAAACGGACTGAGCAGTACTTC

v_gene: TRBV7-8
j_gene: TRBJ2-7
len: 16
abundance: -
d_gene: TRBD2
CDR3aa: CASSLVAREGFYEQYF
CDR3nt: TGTGCCAGCAGCTTAGTTGCGCGGGAGGGCTTCTACGAGCAGTACTTC

v_gene: TRBV7-9
j_gene: TRBJ2-3
len: 16
abundance: -
d_gene: -
CDR3aa: CASSLSRGQATDTQYF
CDR3nt: TGTGCCAGCAGCCTATCGCGGGGGCAGGCTACAGATACGCAGTATTTT

v_gene: TRBV7-2
j_gene: TRBJ1-2
len: 15
abundance: -
d_gene: TRBD1
CDR3aa: CASSSGTGGDYGYTF
CDR3nt: TGTGCCAGCAGCTCGGGGACAGGGGGCGACTATGGCTACACCTTC

v_gene: TRBV11-1
j_gene: TRBJ2-1
len: 14
abundance: -
d_gene: TRBD1
CDR3aa: CASSPGTGGPREFF
CDR3nt: TGTGCCAGCAGCCCCGGGACAGGGGGCCCTCGGGAGTTCTTC

v_gene: TRBV19
j_gene: TRBJ2-2
len: 14
abundance: -
d_gene: TRBD1
CDR3aa: CATSRDRYTGELFF
CDR3nt: TGTGCCACCTCCCGGGACAGATACACCGGGGAGCTGTTTTTT

v_gene: TRBV3-1/TRBV3-2
j_gene: TRBJ1-3
len: 16
abundance: -
d_gene: -
CDR3aa: CASSQVGRGSGNTIYF
CDR3nt: TGTGCCAGCAGCCAGGTCGGGAGGGGATCTGGAAACACCATATATTTT

v_gene: TRBV14
j_gene: TRBJ2-3
len: 15
abundance: -
d_gene: -
CDR3aa: CASSQEATLYHTQYF
CDR3nt: TGTGCCAGCAGCCAAGAAGCGACGCTCTACCACACGCAGTATTTT

v_gene: TRBV30
j_gene: TRBJ1-2
len: 13
abundance: -
d_gene: TRBD1
CDR3aa: CAWSKQGADGYTF
CDR3nt: TGTGCCTGGAGTAAACAGGGGGCGGATGGCTACACCTTC